The 6 T cell receptor beta chains presented below share a single source sample, sequenced in a study of vaccination effects on CD4 cells after COVID-19. Using immunoSEQ multiplex PCR, the repertoire was profiled, and TCRdb retains in-frame clones only, with some absent. The top ten hold about 16% of the sample, which has roughly 41,000 clones, under 85% seen once. For these TCRs, the target antigens are not known. Viral peptide pools were used in the ViraFEST assay to expand antigen-specific CD4+ T cells, and sequencing came afterward. Culture proceeded for approximately 9 days, and CD4+ T cells were then isolated. BNT162b2 vaccine or mRNA-1273 vaccine was given to participants in two doses. Specimen: CD4+ T cells from PBMCs cultured with HCoV-OC43 spike peptides, collected after COVID-19 vaccination. Subset in this sample: HCoV-OC43 spike overlapping peptide pool stimulation. Source of these receptors: a human donor who received a COVID-19 vaccine.

The gene calls are TRBV18 and TRBJ2-5; 10 bases line up with TRBD1. From germline, CDR1 is KGHSH and CDR2 LQKENI. The trim removed 4 bases at V and 4 bases at J, leaving 6 bases unmatched. The CDR3 is 15 residues long. CDR3 coding DNA: TGTGCCAGCTCACTTAGGACAGGGGGAAGAGAGACCCAGTACTTC. Its translation: CASSLRTGGRETQYF.

This chain links TRBV14 with TRBJ2-4; D not certain. The CDR3 contains 13 residues. V was cut by 4 bases and J by 8 bases, with 12 bases left in between. Per germline, CDR1 SGHDN and CDR2 FVKESK. The CDR3 loop reads CASSLFHLDIQYF. In DNA, the CDR3 is TGTGCCAGCAGCCTCTTCCACTTGGACATTCAGTACTTC.

This clone appeared a few times. The gene calls are TRBV12-3 or TRBV12-4 and TRBJ1-2, with 7 bases that match TRBD1. The length of the CDR3 is 13 residues. V trimming: 5 bases; J trimming: 7 bases; junction bases outside the gene matches: 7. CDR3 DNA: TGTGCCAGCAGTGCCGACAGGGCCGGTGGCTACACCTTC. This codes for CASSADRAGGYTF.

The chain couples TRBV6-5 to TRBJ1-1, with 7 bases lining up with TRBD1. This CDR3 is built from 15 residues. The germline CDR1 and CDR2 sequences are MNHEY and SVGAGI. V lost 2 bases to trimming and J lost 3 bases; unmatched junction nucleotides: 6. The CDR3: CASSYLGRGDTEAFF. CDR3 DNA: TGTGCCAGCAGTTACCTCGGCAGGGGGGACACTGAAGCTTTCTTT.

The J gene is TRBJ2-7, the V gene TRBV6-2 or TRBV6-3; 10 bases line up with TRBD2. This CDR3 contains 14 residues. The trim removed 5 bases at V and 2 bases at J, leaving 3 bases unmatched. Germline-derived CDR1 and CDR2 are MNHEY and SVGEGT. CDR3 loop: CASSRTSGAYEQYF. The CDR3 DNA reads TGTGCCAGCAGTCGAACTAGCGGGGCCTACGAGCAGTACTTC.

This chain connects TRBV5-1 to TRBJ2-5; perhaps TRBD1 as D (5 bases). Looked up from germline, CDR1 is SGHRS and CDR2 is YFSETQ. V shed 4 bases and J shed 5 bases, with 15 bases lying between them. CDR3 size: 14 residues. Here the CDR3 DNA reads TGCGCCAGCAGCCAAGGGGTTAGCAAGGAGACCCAGTACTTC. Amino acid sequence: CASSQGVSKETQYF.